This TCR beta chain was recorded in a study of sequential checkpoint blockade in melanoma. The V end lost 5 bases, the J end lost 0 bases, and 16 bases lay between the germline ends. The CDR3 has 16 amino acids. Germline V gives CDR1 PRHDT, CDR2 FYEKMQ (reference sequence). Some clones are missing from TCRdb's copy, which holds only in-frame ones; the method was immunoSEQ multiplex PCR. The sample has more than 7,500 clones, 50% to 70% seen once. Stated treatment: randomized to nivolumab then ipilimumab (arm A) or the reverse (arm B). This TCR came from a human donor with melanoma. The source was CD8+ T cells sorted from blood (inferred from file names), collected from a patient given nivolumab and ipilimumab in sequence. The chain recombines TRBV13 with TRBJ1-2, with D maybe TRBD1 (6 bases). This CDR3 is CASSPPDRLSNYGYTF. CDR3 coding DNA: TGTGCCAGCAGCCCACCCGACAGGCTGTCTAACTATGGCTACACCTTC.